This entry concerns a single T cell receptor (beta chain). Its antigen is not known. This sample is part of a study of blood T cells in healthy people across ages. Study conclusions and caveats: Percentage of naive T cells showed a strong correlation with TCR beta diversity.

The use of a sample-barcoded 5' primer and a J-beta primer mix characterized a second PCR of roughly 6 to 11 cycles. TCRdb ran MiXCR on the 5' RACE reads and lists one entry per CDR3 protein. Altogether about 670,000 distinct CDR3 sequences are present, 35% to 50% being singletons, with the ten largest covering around 32%. This clonotype originated in a man at least 80 years old in good health. Material: blood.

CDR3 bases: TGTGCCAGCAGCTTAAGGGGGACTAGCGGGATTAAATACAATGAGCAGTTCTTC. Translation gives CASSLRGTSGIKYNEQFF. The chain joins TRBV7-3 to TRBJ2-1; TRBD2 aligns across 13 bases. Germline CDR1 and CDR2: SGHTA and FQGTGA. The CDR3 totals 18 residues. V lost 1 base and J lost 4; bases outside the gene matches: 7.